This T cell receptor beta chain originates from a study of blood T cell repertoires in COVID-19. As for the study in general: The cDNA or gDNA used as material had been derived from T cells, B-cell-depleted T cells, or PBMCs.

The CDR3 sequence is 13 residues long. Germline CDR1 is LNHDA and CDR2 is SQIVND (reference sequence). V was clipped by 6 bases and J by 8 bases, with 14 bases between them. Here immunoSEQ multiplex PCR was the method, and the copy in TCRdb shows in-frame clones only, minus some. The sample records over 300,000 clones, 90% being singletons. V is TRBV19 and J is TRBJ1-3; D is possibly TRBD1 (5 bases). The receptor was derived from a man between 18 and 35 years old with active or convalescent COVID-19. The sample taken for sequencing was peripheral blood. As DNA, the CDR3 is TGTGCCAGTAGCGCGCTATTGGGGCACACCATATATTTT. Translated, it gives CASSALLGHTIYF.